The T cell receptor beta chain described here comes from a study of blood T cell repertoires in COVID-19. Looking at the study overall: From T cells, B-cell-depleted T cells, or PBMCs came the material, which was cDNA or gDNA.

Original data processing: Estimation of nucleated cell counts relied on the amplification of reference gene primers. This table comes from immunoSEQ multiplex PCR, and its TCRdb copy is limited to in-frame clones, with some not included. The V and J calls and clone size come from that table; D and trimming were worked out from the DNA. Here the sample spans some 250,000 clones, around 86% being singletons. With 2 bases removed from V and 0 bases from J, the gap between germline ends came to 11 bases. The CDR3 has 17 amino acids. Germline V gives CDR1 LGHNA, CDR2 YSLEER. The clonotype comes from a woman aged 25 to 39 who had recovered from COVID-19. The sample comprised peripheral blood. V is TRBV4-3 and J is TRBJ1-6, with D possibly matching TRBD1 (5 bases). The CDR3 DNA reads as TGCGCCAGCAGCCAATCCCGACAGAGCTCCTATAATTCACCCCTCCACTTT. It specifies CASSQSRQSSYNSPLHF.